This record covers a single T cell receptor (beta chain). Its specificity is not known. This record comes from a study of T cell responses to AZD1222 COVID-19 vaccine. Overall study results and limits: Mostly white British, mostly female donors; authors suggested clonal diversity may be underestimated. Spike-spanning, vaccine-associated CD4 TCRs were dominant at 160-218 and 743-854.

Sequenced by immunoSEQ multiplex PCR; TCRdb stores in-frame clones only, minus some. The sample has some 150,000 clones; around 93% are singletons. CDR3 length: 14 amino acids. The germline V and J ends were trimmed by 5 bases and 7 bases, with 18 bases remaining between them. The V gene's germline CDR1 is SSHAT and CDR2 FNYEAQ (reference sequence). The sequencing here drew on peripheral blood, taken 28 days after the second AZD1222 dose. The source of this sequence is an adult who received the AZD1222 COVID-19 vaccine. This chain connects TRBV7-7 to TRBJ2-7; D is possibly TRBD1 (6 bases). The CDR3 nucleotides read TGTGCCAGCAGCACCGGCGACAGGACGGGGGAGCAGTACTTC. It yields the protein CASSTGDRTGEQYF.